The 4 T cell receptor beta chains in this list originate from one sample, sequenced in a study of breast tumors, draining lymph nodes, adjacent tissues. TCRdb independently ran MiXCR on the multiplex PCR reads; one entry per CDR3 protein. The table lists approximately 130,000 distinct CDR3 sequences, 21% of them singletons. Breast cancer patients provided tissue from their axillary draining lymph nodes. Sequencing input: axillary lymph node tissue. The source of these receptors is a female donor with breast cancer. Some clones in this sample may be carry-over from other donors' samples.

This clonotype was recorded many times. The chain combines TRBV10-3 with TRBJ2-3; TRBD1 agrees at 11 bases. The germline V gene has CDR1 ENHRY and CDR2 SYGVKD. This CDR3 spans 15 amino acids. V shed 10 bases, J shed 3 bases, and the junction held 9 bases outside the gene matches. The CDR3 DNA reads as TGTGCCACCTCCGGGACAGGGGGTAGGACAGATACGCAGTATTTT. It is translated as CATSGTGGRTDTQYF.

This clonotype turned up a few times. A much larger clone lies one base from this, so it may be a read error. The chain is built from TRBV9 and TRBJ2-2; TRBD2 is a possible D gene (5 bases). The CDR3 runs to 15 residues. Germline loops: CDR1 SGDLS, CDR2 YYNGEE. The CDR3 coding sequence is TGTGCCAGCAGCGTAGAACCGGGGTCCACCGGGGAGCCGTTTTTT. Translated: CASSVEPGSTGEPFF.

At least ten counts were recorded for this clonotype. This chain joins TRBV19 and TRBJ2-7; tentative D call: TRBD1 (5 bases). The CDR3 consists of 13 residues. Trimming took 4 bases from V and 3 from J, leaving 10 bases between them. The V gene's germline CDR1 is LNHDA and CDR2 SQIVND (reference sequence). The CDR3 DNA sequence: TGTGCCAGTAGTACCTCGGACATCTACGAGCAGTACTTC. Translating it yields CASSTSDIYEQYF.

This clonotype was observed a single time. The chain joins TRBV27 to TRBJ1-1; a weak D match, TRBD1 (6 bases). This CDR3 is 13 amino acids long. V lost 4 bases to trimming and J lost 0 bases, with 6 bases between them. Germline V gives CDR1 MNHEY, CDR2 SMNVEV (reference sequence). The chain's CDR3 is CASSWGLNTEAFF. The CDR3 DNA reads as TGTGCCAGCAGTTGGGGGCTGAACACTGAAGCTTTCTTT.